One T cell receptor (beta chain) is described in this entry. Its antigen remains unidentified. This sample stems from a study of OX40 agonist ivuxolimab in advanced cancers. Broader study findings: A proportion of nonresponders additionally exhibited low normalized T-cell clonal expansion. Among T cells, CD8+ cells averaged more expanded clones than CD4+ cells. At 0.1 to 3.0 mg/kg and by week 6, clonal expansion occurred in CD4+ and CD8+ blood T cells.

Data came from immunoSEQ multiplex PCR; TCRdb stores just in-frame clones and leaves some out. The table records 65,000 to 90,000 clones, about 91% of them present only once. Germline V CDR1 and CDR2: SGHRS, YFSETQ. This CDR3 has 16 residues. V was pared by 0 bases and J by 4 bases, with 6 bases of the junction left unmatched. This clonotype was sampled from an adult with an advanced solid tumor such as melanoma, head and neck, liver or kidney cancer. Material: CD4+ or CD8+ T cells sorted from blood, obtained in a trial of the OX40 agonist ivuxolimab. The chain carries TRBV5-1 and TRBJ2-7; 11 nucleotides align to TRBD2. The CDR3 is CASSLVTSGSPYEQYF. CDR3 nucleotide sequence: TGCGCCAGCAGCTTGGTTACTAGCGGGAGTCCGTACGAGCAGTACTTC.